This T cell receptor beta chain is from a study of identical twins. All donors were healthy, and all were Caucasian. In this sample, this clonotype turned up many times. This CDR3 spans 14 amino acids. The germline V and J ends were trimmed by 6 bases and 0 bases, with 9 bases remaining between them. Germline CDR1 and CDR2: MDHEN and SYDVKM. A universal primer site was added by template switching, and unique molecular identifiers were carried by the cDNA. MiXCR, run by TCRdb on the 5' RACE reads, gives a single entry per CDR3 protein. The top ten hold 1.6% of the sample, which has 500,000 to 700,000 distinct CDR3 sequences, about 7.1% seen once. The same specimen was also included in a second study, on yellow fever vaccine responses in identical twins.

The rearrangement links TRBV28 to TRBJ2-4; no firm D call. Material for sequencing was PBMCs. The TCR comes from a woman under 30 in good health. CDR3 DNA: TGTGCCAGCAGCTACCTTGAAGCCAAAAACATTCAGTACTTC. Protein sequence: CASSYLEAKNIQYF. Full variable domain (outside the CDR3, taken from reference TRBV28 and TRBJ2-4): DVKVTQSSRYLVKRTGEKVFLECVQDMDHENMFWYRQDPGLGLRLIYFSYDVKMKEKGDIPEGYSVSREKKERFSLILESASTNQTSMYLCASSYLEAKNIQYFGAGTRLSVL.